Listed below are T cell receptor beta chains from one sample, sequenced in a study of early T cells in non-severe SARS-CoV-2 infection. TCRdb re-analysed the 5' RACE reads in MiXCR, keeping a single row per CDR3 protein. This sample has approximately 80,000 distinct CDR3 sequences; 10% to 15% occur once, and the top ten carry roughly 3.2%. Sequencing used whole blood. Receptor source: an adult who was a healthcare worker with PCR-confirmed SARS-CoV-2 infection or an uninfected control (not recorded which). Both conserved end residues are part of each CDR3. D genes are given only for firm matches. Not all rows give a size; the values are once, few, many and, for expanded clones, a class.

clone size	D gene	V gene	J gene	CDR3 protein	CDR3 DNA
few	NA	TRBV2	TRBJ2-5	CASSGLPQETQYF	TGTGCCAGCAGTGGTCTCCCCCAAGAGACCCAGTACTTC
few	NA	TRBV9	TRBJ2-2	CASSRTRGTGELFF	TGTGCCAGCAGTCGAACTAGGGGCACCGGGGAGCTGTTTTTT
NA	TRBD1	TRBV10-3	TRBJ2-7	CAISESDRGDEQYF	TGTGCCATCAGTGAGTCAGACAGGGGCGACGAGCAGTACTTC
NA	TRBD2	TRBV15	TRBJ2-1	CATSPRGAGESYNEQFF	TGTGCCACCAGCCCCAGGGGAGCGGGAGAATCCTACAATGAGCAGTTCTTC
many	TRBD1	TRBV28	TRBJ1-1	CASSFEGAYEAFF	TGTGCCAGCAGTTTTGAGGGGGCCTATGAAGCTTTCTTT
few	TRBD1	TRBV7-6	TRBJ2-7	CASSLGQGAKEQYF	TGTGCCAGCAGCTTGGGGCAGGGGGCAAAGGAGCAGTACTTC
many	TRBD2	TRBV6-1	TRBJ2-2	CASSESLWGGSTGELFF	TGTGCCAGCAGCGAGTCCCTTTGGGGGGGAAGCACCGGGGAGCTGTTTTTT
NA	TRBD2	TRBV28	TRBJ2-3	CASTTGLAGGPPDTQYF	TGTGCCAGCACCACGGGACTAGCGGGAGGGCCTCCAGATACGCAGTATTTT
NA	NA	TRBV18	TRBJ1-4	CASSPQSTNEKLFF	TGTGCCAGCTCACCACAGTCAACTAATGAAAAACTGTTTTTT
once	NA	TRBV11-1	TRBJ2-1	CASSPRMNEQFF	TGTGCCAGCAGCCCACGGATGAATGAGCAGTTCTTC
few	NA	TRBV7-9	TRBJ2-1	CASSLVLGPQFF	TGTGCCAGCAGTCTGGTCTTGGGGCCGCAGTTCTTC
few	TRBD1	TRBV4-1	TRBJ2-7	CASSHFTGGAFYEQYF	TGCGCCAGCAGCCATTTCACAGGGGGCGCTTTCTACGAGCAGTACTTC
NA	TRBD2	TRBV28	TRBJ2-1	CASSSPGTSNNEQFF	TGTGCCAGCAGTTCCCCCGGGACTAGTAACAATGAGCAGTTCTTC
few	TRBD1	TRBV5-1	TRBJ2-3	CASSKGADRDTQYF	TGCGCCAGCAGCAAGGGGGCAGATAGAGATACGCAGTATTTT
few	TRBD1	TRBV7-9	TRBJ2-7	CASSWDRDEQYF	TGTGCCAGCAGTTGGGACAGGGATGAGCAGTACTTC
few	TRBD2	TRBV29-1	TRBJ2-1	CSGTGLADSYNEQFF	TGCAGCGGGACGGGACTAGCGGACTCCTACAATGAGCAGTTCTTC
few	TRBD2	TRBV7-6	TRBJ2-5	CASSLEGLAGASETQYF	TGTGCCAGCAGCTTAGAGGGACTAGCGGGAGCGAGTGAGACCCAGTACTTC
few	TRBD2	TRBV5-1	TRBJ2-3	CASMIAGPTDTQYF	TGCGCCAGCATGATAGCGGGACCCACAGATACGCAGTATTTT
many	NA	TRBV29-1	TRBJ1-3	CSVAGTSGNTIYF	TGCAGCGTTGCGGGGACCTCTGGAAACACCATATATTTT
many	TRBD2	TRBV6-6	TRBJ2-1	CASSSQPTRLAGFLYNEQFF	TGTGCCAGCAGTTCCCAGCCGACCCGACTAGCGGGCTTTCTCTACAATGAGCAGTTCTTC
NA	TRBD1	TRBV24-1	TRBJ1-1	CATSPGQGPRAFF	TGTGCCACCAGTCCGGGACAGGGGCCCCGTGCTTTCTTT
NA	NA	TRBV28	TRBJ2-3	CASRLTGTDTQYF	TGTGCCAGCCGACTAACCGGCACAGATACGCAGTATTTT
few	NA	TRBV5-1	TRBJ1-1	CASSLDRAGEAFF	TGCGCCAGCAGCTTGGACAGGGCTGGTGAAGCTTTCTTT
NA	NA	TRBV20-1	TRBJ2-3	CSARDSSTDTQYF	TGCAGTGCTAGGGATTCTAGCACAGATACGCAGTATTTT
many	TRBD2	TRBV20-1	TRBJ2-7	CSARQSSGIYEQYF	TGCAGTGCTAGGCAATCTAGCGGGATCTACGAGCAGTACTTC
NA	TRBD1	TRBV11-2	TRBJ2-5	CASSLGTGGPETQYF	TGTGCCAGCAGCTTAGGGACAGGGGGGCCGGAGACCCAGTACTTC